The rows below give T cell receptor beta chains drawn from one sample of a study of cytomegalovirus exposure and HLA in healthy donors. Profiling relied on immunoSEQ multiplex PCR, and the TCRdb table lists in-frame clones only, not all of them. The sample holds under 150,000 clones, 80% seen once. Sequences were obtained from PBMCs. The receptors come from a woman in her thirties or forties in good health and CMV-seronegative. Both conserved end residues are part of each CDR3. D genes are given only for firm matches. Clone size appears in some rows only: once, few, many, or a class for an expanded clone.

NA	14	TRBD2	TRBJ2-7	TRBV7-9	CASSGSGSWYEQYF	TGTGCCAGCAGCGGTAGCGGGAGTTGGTACGAGCAGTACTTC
NA	14	TRBD1	TRBJ2-1	TRBV5-4	CASSQQGVHNEQFF	TGTGCCAGCAGTCAACAGGGGGTCCACAATGAGCAGTTCTTC
NA	14	NA	TRBJ1-2	TRBV4-1	CASSQDARGYGYTF	TGCGCCAGCAGCCAAGATGCTCGGGGCTATGGCTACACCTTC
NA	16	NA	TRBJ2-3	TRBV5-1	CASSLELAASTDTQYF	TGCGCCAGCAGCTTGGAGTTAGCGGCTAGCACAGATACGCAGTATTTT
few	13	NA	TRBJ2-7	TRBV11-2	CASSPTGGQAQYF	TGTGCCAGCAGCCCCACCGGAGGTCAGGCGCAGTACTTC
NA	15	NA	TRBJ1-1	TRBV5-6	CASSFSGYRNTEAFF	TGTGCCAGCAGCTTCTCAGGGTATCGGAACACTGAAGCTTTCTTT
NA	15	NA	TRBJ1-2	TRBV4-2	CASSPEQTTNYGYTF	TGTGCCAGCAGTCCCGAGCAGACAACTAACTATGGCTACACCTTC
NA	14	NA	TRBJ1-2	TRBV4-3	CASSQIPGSRGYTF	TGCGCCAGCAGCCAAATCCCGGGATCAAGAGGCTACACCTTC
NA	13	TRBD1	TRBJ2-1	TRBV10-3	CATGGQGGNEQFF	TGTGCCACAGGGGGACAGGGGGGGAATGAGCAGTTCTTC
NA	15	NA	TRBJ2-7	TRBV28	CPSSLPLAYAYEQYF	TGTCCCAGCAGTTTACCCCTAGCGTACGCCTACGAGCAGTACTTC
NA	19	TRBD2	TRBJ2-3	TRBV5-6	CASSLLNSGGVGGTDTQYF	TGTGCCAGCAGCTTGTTAAATAGCGGGGGGGTGGGGGGTACAGATACGCAGTATTTT
NA	15	TRBD1	TRBJ2-1	TRBV5-1	CASSYRDRVDNEQFF	TGCGCCAGCAGCTACCGGGACAGGGTGGACAATGAGCAGTTCTTC
NA	15	TRBD2	TRBJ2-1	TRBV5-5	CASSLGGGSYNEQFF	TGTGCCAGCAGCTTGGGCGGGGGCTCCTACAATGAGCAGTTCTTC
NA	14	TRBD1	TRBJ1-5	TRBV19	CASSLRDRNQPQHF	TGTGCCAGTAGTCTCCGGGACAGAAATCAGCCCCAGCATTTT
NA	13	TRBD2	TRBJ2-3	TRBV11-1	CASSLAGFDTQYF	TGTGCCAGCAGTCTAGCGGGGTTTGATACGCAGTATTTT
NA	16	NA	TRBJ2-2	TRBV9	CASSVGASDHTGELFF	TGTGCCAGCAGCGTAGGGGCTAGCGATCACACCGGGGAGCTGTTTTTT
NA	13	NA	TRBJ1-6	TRBV7-9	CASSPSGESPLHF	TGTGCCAGCAGCCCGTCGGGAGAATCACCCCTCCACTTT
NA	16	NA	TRBJ2-2	TRBV28	CASSSTLRGNTGELFF	TGTGCCAGCAGTTCCACCCTCCGGGGGAACACCGGGGAGCTGTTTTTT
NA	12	NA	TRBJ2-7	TRBV2	CASSVAPYEQYF	TGTGCCAGCAGTGTGGCTCCCTACGAGCAGTACTTC
NA	16	NA	TRBJ2-2	TRBV11-2	CASSPQSPGGAGELFF	TGTGCCAGCAGCCCCCAATCTCCTGGAGGGGCCGGGGAGCTGTTTTTT
NA	13	NA	TRBJ2-1	TRBV27	CASSLQSGDEQFF	TGTGCCAGCAGTTTACAGAGCGGTGATGAGCAGTTCTTC
NA	14	TRBD1	TRBJ1-2	TRBV5-1	CASSRTGGDYGYTF	TGCGCCAGCAGCCGGACAGGGGGGGACTATGGCTACACCTTC
once	16	NA	TRBJ1-1	TRBV19	CASSISARGSNTEAFF	TGTGCCAGTAGTATTAGCGCGAGGGGGTCGAACACTGAAGCTTTCTTT
NA	14	NA	TRBJ2-7	TRBV7-9	CASSLLSGAYEQYF	TGTGCCAGCAGCCTACTCTCGGGGGCCTACGAGCAGTACTTC
NA	17	TRBD2	TRBJ2-1	TRBV19	CASSPGTSGSSYNEQFF	TGTGCCAGTAGTCCCGGGACTAGCGGGAGCTCCTACAATGAGCAGTTCTTC
NA	16	TRBD1	TRBJ1-1	TRBV6-5	CASSFRGGRTNTEAFF	TGTGCCAGCAGTTTCCGAGGGGGCCGTACGAACACTGAAGCTTTCTTT
NA	16	NA	TRBJ2-4	TRBV9	CASSATRGGAKNIQYF	TGTGCCAGCAGCGCGACTCGAGGAGGAGCCAAAAACATTCAGTACTTC
NA	14	NA	TRBJ1-3	TRBV12-5	CASVTGISGNTIYF	TGTGCTAGTGTTACAGGGATCTCTGGAAACACCATATATTTT
NA	13	NA	TRBJ2-1	TRBV11-2	CASGSGGYNEQFF	TGTGCCAGCGGTTCAGGGGGGTACAATGAGCAGTTCTTC
NA	12	TRBD1	TRBJ1-1	TRBV7-2	CASSSGGAEAFF	TGTGCCAGCAGCTCAGGGGGAGCTGAAGCTTTCTTT
NA	13	NA	TRBJ2-5	TRBV6-1	CASSRERSETQYF	TGTGCCAGCAGTAGGGAGCGATCGGAGACCCAGTACTTC
NA	12	NA	TRBJ2-7	TRBV12-5	CASGLSAREWYF	TGTGCTAGTGGTCTTTCGGCCCGGGAATGGTACTTC
NA	14	TRBD1	TRBJ1-1	TRBV7-9	CASSWTGGIAEAFF	TGTGCCAGCAGCTGGACAGGGGGTATCGCTGAAGCTTTCTTT
NA	15	NA	TRBJ1-2	TRBV7-9	CASSLVVQANYGYTF	TGTGCCAGCAGCTTAGTGGTACAGGCAAACTATGGCTACACCTTC
NA	13	NA	TRBJ2-5	TRBV28	CASRGGGWETQYF	TGTGCCAGCAGGGGGGGTGGGTGGGAGACCCAGTACTTC
few	14	NA	TRBJ2-3	TRBV29-1	CSVEKWASPDTQYF	TGCAGCGTTGAAAAGTGGGCCAGTCCAGATACGCAGTATTTT
NA	15	TRBD1	TRBJ2-7	TRBV27	CASSFWQGVSREQYF	TGTGCCAGCAGTTTCTGGCAGGGGGTTTCCCGAGAGCAGTACTTC
NA	16	NA	TRBJ1-4	TRBV4-3	CASSQGGTTTNEKLFF	TGCGCCAGCAGCCAGGGTGGGACAACAACTAATGAAAAACTGTTTTTT
NA	15	TRBD2	TRBJ2-1	TRBV11-3	CASSRLAGGVTEQFF	TGTGCCAGCAGTAGACTAGCGGGAGGGGTTACTGAGCAGTTCTTC
NA	16	TRBD2	TRBJ2-2	TRBV7-3	CASSLGAGANAGELFF	TGTGCCAGCAGCTTAGGAGCGGGGGCTAATGCCGGGGAGCTGTTTTTT
few	16	TRBD2	TRBJ2-7	TRBV28	CASGIRKRERAYEQYF	TGTGCCAGCGGAATAAGGAAGCGGGAGAGGGCCTACGAGCAGTACTTC
NA	13	NA	TRBJ1-2	TRBV6-1	CASRLAQGYGYTF	TGTGCCAGCCGCCTAGCCCAAGGGTATGGCTACACCTTC
NA	18	NA	TRBJ2-2	TRBV21-1	CASSNMNPASGNTGELFF	TGTGCCAGCAGCAATATGAATCCGGCTAGCGGGAACACCGGGGAGCTGTTTTTT
NA	15	NA	TRBJ1-3	TRBV7-2	CASSLQGSSGNTIYF	TGTGCCAGCAGCTTACAGGGAAGCTCTGGAAACACCATATATTTT
once	15	NA	TRBJ2-1	TRBV21-1	CASSKWTGQGNEQFF	TGTGCCAGCAGCAAATGGACAGGTCAGGGGAATGAGCAGTTCTTC